Below, one TCR beta chain is given with its context. Its specificity is not known. These data belong to a study of chemoradiotherapy in HPV16-positive cancers. General study findings and limits: Non-HPV-specific T cells did not expand in tumors during treatment, whereas candidate HPV-specific clones and E7-related motifs did.

Some clones are missing from TCRdb's copy, which holds only in-frame ones; the method was immunoSEQ multiplex PCR. The sample gives 30,000 to 40,000 clones, about four fifths of which show up once; 3% to 4% is in the top ten. This sequence was found in a human donor with HPV-associated anogenital cancer. The sequences come from blood, collected from a patient who underwent chemoradiotherapy.

Here the CDR3 reads CASSTGESHYGYTF. The CDR3 DNA reads as TGTGCCAGCTCGACAGGGGAGTCCCACTATGGCTACACCTTC. The chain couples TRBV6-1 to TRBJ1-2; 8 bases are a match to TRBD1. The V gene end was trimmed by 8 bases and the J gene end by 3 bases; junction bases not matched to a gene: 8. The CDR3 contains 14 residues. Germline V lookup: CDR1 MNHNS, CDR2 SASEGT.